The 15 T cell receptor beta chains presented below share a single source sample, sequenced in a study of monozygotic twins with inflammatory bowel disease. TCRdb reprocessed the 5' RACE reads, keeping one entry per CDR3 protein, no DNA. The sample holds approximately 400,000 distinct CDR3 sequences. Sequenced input: blood. These receptors came from a human donor with ulcerative colitis or Crohn's disease, or a healthy co-twin of an affected twin (not recorded which).

This chain joins TRBV15 and TRBJ1-2. The germline V gene encodes CDR1 LNHNV and CDR2 YYDKDF (reference sequence). This CDR3 has 12 amino acids. This chain's CDR3 is CATSRAEGGYTF.

The chain combines TRBV4-1 with TRBJ1-3. Germline values: CDR1 MGHRA, CDR2 YSYEKL. The CDR3 sequence is 11 residues long. The chain's CDR3 is CASSLSNTIYF.

This chain connects TRBV4-1 to TRBJ2-3; TCRdb returns TRBD2, unconfirmable since there is no DNA. The CDR3 loop spans 17 amino acids. CDR1 is MGHRA and CDR2 is YSYEKL in the germline V gene. This chain's CDR3 is CASSQERSGGPTDTQYF.

This chain connects TRBV11-2 to TRBJ2-7; absent DNA, TCRdb's TRBD2 call cannot be checked. CDR3 length: 15 amino acids. Germline V gene data show CDR1 as SGHAT and CDR2 as FQNNGV. This CDR3 reads CASSGGRAGPYEQYF.

This rearrangement joins TRBV4-2 to TRBJ2-3; TCRdb's assignment of TRBD1 cannot be checked, as there is no DNA. Germline CDR1 and CDR2: LGHNA and YNFKEQ. The CDR3 is made up of 16 amino acids. The CDR3 region is CASSQAGGGSTDTQYF.

The V gene is TRBV20-1, the J gene TRBJ2-1; TCRdb reports TRBD2, a call that lacks DNA to check it against. This CDR3 contains 13 residues. Germline CDR1 is DFQATT and CDR2 is SNEGSKA (reference sequence). CDR3 loop: CSAEAGLLSQQFF.

This sequence joins TRBV5-1 and TRBJ1-3. CDR1 and CDR2 from the germline V gene are SGHRS and YFSETQ. The CDR3 loop spans 14 amino acids. CDR3 region: CASRDGDSGNTIYF.

This chain uses TRBV11-2 with TRBJ2-2; absent DNA, TCRdb's TRBD1 call cannot be checked. This CDR3 comprises 12 residues. Germline lookup yields CDR1 SGHAT and CDR2 FQNNGV. The CDR3: CASSRPPGELFF.

The chain uses TRBV27 and TRBJ2-1; with no DNA, the TCRdb D assignment of TRBD1 cannot be verified. This CDR3 has 16 residues. In germline, CDR1 is MNHEY, CDR2 SMNVEV (reference sequence). CDR3 residues: CASSPGQAFSYNEQFF.

The V call is TRBV15, the J call TRBJ1-1. The germline V gene has CDR1 LNHNV and CDR2 YYDKDF (reference sequence). The CDR3 totals 15 residues. CDR3 region: CATSRSIYGGTEAFF.

The rearrangement joins TRBV29-1 to TRBJ1-1; TCRdb lists TRBD1, though no DNA is available to test this call. Germline V gene sequence: CDR1 SQVTM, CDR2 ANQGSEA. This CDR3 has 11 amino acids. The CDR3 here is CSVAGQTEAFF.

The chain combines TRBV11-1 with TRBJ2-3. From germline, CDR1 is SGHAT and CDR2 FQDESV (reference sequence). The CDR3 consists of 13 residues. CDR3 region: CASSFTHQDTQYF.

The chain recombines TRBV12-3 or TRBV12-4 with TRBJ1-2; TCRdb gives TRBD1 as the D gene, but with no DNA this cannot be confirmed. This CDR3 region has 11 residues. The CDR3 here is CASIGGYGYTF.

V and J are TRBV9 and TRBJ2-2. Per germline, CDR1 SGDLS and CDR2 YYNGEE. This CDR3 has 13 residues. CDR3 loop: CASSVAPTGELFF.

This chain joins TRBV7-2 and TRBJ2-5; TCRdb lists TRBD1, though no DNA is available to test this call. This CDR3 contains 13 residues. CDR1 SGHTA and CDR2 FQGNSA come from the germline V gene. The CDR3 region is CASSRPLQETQYF. The variable domain in full, completed from reference TRBV7-2 and TRBJ2-5, reads GAGVSQSPSNKVTEKGKDVELRCDPISGHTALYWYRQSLGQGLEFLIYFQGNSAPDKSGLPSDRFSAERTGGSVSTLTIQRTQQEDSAVYLCASSRPLQETQYFGPGTRLLVL.